A selection of T cell receptor beta chains follows, all from one sample in a study of blood T cell repertoires in COVID-19. The protocol was immunoSEQ multiplex PCR, while the TCRdb copy is restricted to in-frame clones and leaves out a portion. The sample lists a few hundred thousand clones; 85% to 90% were seen once. Sequencing was performed on peripheral blood. These receptors were obtained from a woman aged 45-59 years with acute or convalescent COVID-19. Both conserved end residues are part of each CDR3. D genes are given only for firm matches. Where a row states a size, it is once, few, many or the class of an expanded clone; other rows omit it.

CDR3 protein: CATWDRGLGNTIYF
CDR3 DNA: TGTGCCACGTGGGACAGGGGGCTTGGAAACACCATATATTTT
clone size: -
D gene: TRBD1
V gene: TRBV10-3
J gene: TRBJ1-3

CDR3 protein: CASSIAPDSGTQYF
CDR3 DNA: TGTGCCAGTAGTATTGCACCCGACTCGGGAACCCAGTACTTC
clone size: -
D gene: -
V gene: TRBV19
J gene: TRBJ2-5

CDR3 protein: CASSSPPGQGVGTGELFF
CDR3 DNA: TGCGCCAGCAGTTCACCCCCGGGACAGGGGGTGGGCACCGGGGAGCTGTTTTTT
clone size: -
D gene: TRBD1
V gene: TRBV10-1
J gene: TRBJ2-2

CDR3 protein: CASSPLAAKTYNEQFF
CDR3 DNA: TGTGCCAGTAGCCCCCTAGCGGCTAAGACCTACAATGAGCAGTTCTTC
clone size: -
D gene: TRBD2
V gene: TRBV19
J gene: TRBJ2-1

CDR3 protein: CASSPRLAGYYEQYF
CDR3 DNA: TGTGCCAGCAGCCCCAGACTAGCGGGTTACTACGAGCAGTACTTC
clone size: -
D gene: TRBD2
V gene: TRBV7-2
J gene: TRBJ2-7

CDR3 protein: CASSQIRGTGELFF
CDR3 DNA: TGTGCCAGCAGTCAGATCAGGGGAACCGGGGAGCTGTTTTTT
clone size: -
D gene: -
V gene: TRBV5-5
J gene: TRBJ2-2

CDR3 protein: CASSQWFAGPDTQYF
CDR3 DNA: TGTGCCAGCAGCCAGTGGTTTGCGGGACCAGATACGCAGTATTTT
clone size: once
D gene: -
V gene: TRBV13
J gene: TRBJ2-3

CDR3 protein: CASSPSPTGWSNEQFF
CDR3 DNA: TGTGCCAGTAGTCCAAGCCCGACAGGATGGAGCAATGAGCAGTTCTTC
clone size: -
D gene: -
V gene: TRBV19
J gene: TRBJ2-1

CDR3 protein: CSASSGGNTGELFF
CDR3 DNA: TGCAGTGCTAGTTCGGGGGGAAACACCGGGGAGCTGTTTTTT
clone size: -
D gene: TRBD2
V gene: TRBV20-1
J gene: TRBJ2-2

CDR3 protein: CASSLTTSATDTQYF
CDR3 DNA: TGTGCCAGTAGTTTGACGACTAGTGCTACAGATACGCAGTATTTT
clone size: -
D gene: -
V gene: TRBV19
J gene: TRBJ2-3

CDR3 protein: CATSGGIGDEQFF
CDR3 DNA: TGTGCCACCAGTGGGGGCATAGGCGATGAGCAGTTCTTC
clone size: -
D gene: -
V gene: TRBV24-1
J gene: TRBJ2-1

CDR3 protein: CAAGDQPQHF
CDR3 DNA: TGTGCCGCGGGGGATCAGCCCCAGCATTTT
clone size: -
D gene: -
V gene: TRBV6-5
J gene: TRBJ1-5

CDR3 protein: CSARQGEGTEAFF
CDR3 DNA: TGCAGCGCGCGACAGGGTGAGGGGACTGAAGCTTTCTTT
clone size: -
D gene: TRBD1
V gene: TRBV29-1
J gene: TRBJ1-1

CDR3 protein: CATRRVISGANVLTF
CDR3 DNA: TGTGCCACCCGCAGGGTAATCTCTGGGGCCAACGTCCTGACTTTC
clone size: -
D gene: -
V gene: TRBV5-5
J gene: TRBJ2-6

CDR3 protein: CASSLGQGINTEAFF
CDR3 DNA: TGTGCCAGCAGCTTAGGACAGGGAATTAACACTGAAGCTTTCTTT
clone size: -
D gene: TRBD1
V gene: TRBV11-3
J gene: TRBJ1-1

CDR3 protein: CASSFGQGYEQYF
CDR3 DNA: TGTGCCAGCAGCTTTGGACAGGGCTACGAGCAGTACTTC
clone size: -
D gene: TRBD1
V gene: TRBV11-3
J gene: TRBJ2-7

CDR3 protein: CASSLDLYGYTF
CDR3 DNA: TGTGCCAGCAGCTTAGATCTCTATGGCTACACCTTC
clone size: -
D gene: -
V gene: TRBV11-3
J gene: TRBJ1-2

CDR3 protein: CASSISGGPGELFF
CDR3 DNA: TGTGCCAGTAGTATCAGCGGGGGCCCCGGGGAGCTGTTTTTT
clone size: few
D gene: TRBD2
V gene: TRBV19
J gene: TRBJ2-2

CDR3 protein: CAWSAGLNTEAFF
CDR3 DNA: TGTGCCTGGAGTGCAGGGTTGAACACTGAAGCTTTCTTT
clone size: -
D gene: -
V gene: TRBV30
J gene: TRBJ1-1

CDR3 protein: CASSLDGGNSYEQYF
CDR3 DNA: TGTGCCAGCAGCTTAGACGGGGGAAACTCCTACGAGCAGTACTTC
clone size: -
D gene: -
V gene: TRBV11-3
J gene: TRBJ2-7

CDR3 protein: CASRGTGSNYGYTF
CDR3 DNA: TGTGCCAGCAGGGGGACAGGTAGTAACTATGGCTACACCTTC
clone size: few
D gene: TRBD1
V gene: TRBV2
J gene: TRBJ1-2

CDR3 protein: CASSMGGWVMNTEAFF
CDR3 DNA: TGTGCCAGTAGTATGGGGGGTTGGGTCATGAACACTGAAGCTTTCTTT
clone size: -
D gene: -
V gene: TRBV19
J gene: TRBJ1-1

CDR3 protein: CASSDLVGPSGEKLFF
CDR3 DNA: TGTGCCAGCAGTGACCTAGTAGGACCCAGCGGTGAAAAACTGTTTTTT
clone size: once
D gene: -
V gene: TRBV6-1
J gene: TRBJ1-4

CDR3 protein: CASSFSGETQYF
CDR3 DNA: TGCGCCAGCAGCTTTAGCGGAGAGACCCAGTACTTC
clone size: -
D gene: -
V gene: TRBV5-1
J gene: TRBJ2-5

CDR3 protein: CASSVGGYAYEQYF
CDR3 DNA: TGTGCCAGCAGCGTGGGGGGATATGCCTACGAGCAGTACTTC
clone size: -
D gene: -
V gene: TRBV11-2
J gene: TRBJ2-7

CDR3 protein: CASRGGHPEKTQHF
CDR3 DNA: TGTGCCAGCAGGGGAGGACACCCCGAAAAAACCCAGCATTTT
clone size: -
D gene: -
V gene: TRBV2
J gene: TRBJ1-5

CDR3 protein: CATSRDQPVSVNEQFF
CDR3 DNA: TGTGCCACCAGCAGAGATCAACCTGTGAGTGTCAATGAGCAGTTCTTC
clone size: -
D gene: -
V gene: TRBV15
J gene: TRBJ2-1

CDR3 protein: CASSLLAGNEQFF
CDR3 DNA: TGCGCCAGCAGCCTCCTAGCGGGGAATGAGCAGTTCTTC
clone size: -
D gene: TRBD2
V gene: TRBV4-3
J gene: TRBJ2-1

CDR3 protein: CASSSPGDNYGYTF
CDR3 DNA: TGTGCCAGCAGCTCCCCAGGGGATAACTATGGCTACACCTTC
clone size: -
D gene: -
V gene: TRBV11-3
J gene: TRBJ1-2

CDR3 protein: CASSAREGNQPQHF
CDR3 DNA: TGTGCCAGCAGTGCCAGGGAGGGCAATCAGCCCCAGCATTTT
clone size: -
D gene: -
V gene: TRBV7-9
J gene: TRBJ1-5

CDR3 protein: CASSFNYEQYF
CDR3 DNA: TGCGCCAGCAGCTTCAACTACGAGCAGTACTTC
clone size: few
D gene: -
V gene: TRBV5-1
J gene: TRBJ2-7

CDR3 protein: CASIGVAGAAGELFF
CDR3 DNA: TGTGCCAGCATCGGAGTAGCGGGAGCGGCCGGGGAGCTGTTTTTT
clone size: -
D gene: TRBD2
V gene: TRBV2
J gene: TRBJ2-2

CDR3 protein: CASSLRGPQETQYF
CDR3 DNA: TGTGCCAGCAGCCTACGGGGTCCCCAAGAGACCCAGTACTTC
clone size: few
D gene: -
V gene: TRBV11-2
J gene: TRBJ2-5

CDR3 protein: CASSPGAADTQYF
CDR3 DNA: TGTGCCAGCAGTCCAGGGGCCGCAGATACGCAGTATTTT
clone size: -
D gene: -
V gene: TRBV3-1/TRBV3-2
J gene: TRBJ2-3

CDR3 protein: CASRALARETQYF
CDR3 DNA: TGTGCCAGCAGGGCCCTGGCCAGAGAGACCCAGTACTTC
clone size: -
D gene: -
V gene: TRBV6-4
J gene: TRBJ2-5

CDR3 protein: CASRPVSGLAGPYGEQFF
CDR3 DNA: TGTGCCAGCAGACCTGTCTCGGGACTAGCGGGACCTTACGGTGAGCAGTTCTTC
clone size: once
D gene: TRBD2
V gene: TRBV27
J gene: TRBJ2-1

CDR3 protein: CASWTGVNDEQYF
CDR3 DNA: TGTGCCAGCTGGACAGGGGTTAACGACGAGCAGTACTTC
clone size: -
D gene: TRBD1
V gene: TRBV25-1
J gene: TRBJ2-7

CDR3 protein: CASSVGTGERSYEQYF
CDR3 DNA: TGTGCCAGTAGTGTCGGGACAGGGGAAAGGTCCTACGAGCAGTACTTC
clone size: -
D gene: TRBD1
V gene: TRBV19
J gene: TRBJ2-7

CDR3 protein: CASSPIQGSNQPQHF
CDR3 DNA: TGTGCCAGTAGTCCGATCCAGGGGAGCAATCAGCCCCAGCATTTT
clone size: -
D gene: -
V gene: TRBV19
J gene: TRBJ1-5

CDR3 protein: CASSLRTSGGPAEQYF
CDR3 DNA: TGTGCCAGCAGCCTCCGGACTAGCGGGGGTCCCGCCGAGCAGTACTTC
clone size: -
D gene: TRBD2
V gene: TRBV3-1/TRBV3-2
J gene: TRBJ2-7

CDR3 protein: CASSIGQGKNTEAFF
CDR3 DNA: TGTGCCAGTAGTATAGGGCAGGGAAAGAACACTGAAGCTTTCTTT
clone size: -
D gene: -
V gene: TRBV19
J gene: TRBJ1-1

CDR3 protein: CATSDYYRNEQFF
CDR3 DNA: TGTGCCACCAGTGACTACTACCGGAATGAGCAGTTCTTC
clone size: -
D gene: -
V gene: TRBV24-1
J gene: TRBJ2-1

CDR3 protein: CASSDSGQGNTGELFF
CDR3 DNA: TGTGCCAGCAGTGACTCAGGACAGGGTAACACCGGGGAGCTGTTTTTT
clone size: -
D gene: TRBD1
V gene: TRBV6-4
J gene: TRBJ2-2

CDR3 protein: CASSPRGRAINLDEQYF
CDR3 DNA: TGCGCCAGCAGTCCTCGCGGGAGGGCCATTAATCTCGACGAGCAGTACTTC
clone size: -
D gene: TRBD2
V gene: TRBV23-1
J gene: TRBJ2-7

CDR3 protein: CSVVGGVGELFF
CDR3 DNA: TGCAGCGTTGTAGGCGGGGTCGGGGAGCTGTTTTTT
clone size: few
D gene: -
V gene: TRBV29-1
J gene: TRBJ2-2

CDR3 protein: CASTADRANTGELFF
CDR3 DNA: TGTGCCAGTACCGCGGACAGGGCGAACACCGGGGAGCTGTTTTTT
clone size: -
D gene: TRBD1
V gene: TRBV19
J gene: TRBJ2-2